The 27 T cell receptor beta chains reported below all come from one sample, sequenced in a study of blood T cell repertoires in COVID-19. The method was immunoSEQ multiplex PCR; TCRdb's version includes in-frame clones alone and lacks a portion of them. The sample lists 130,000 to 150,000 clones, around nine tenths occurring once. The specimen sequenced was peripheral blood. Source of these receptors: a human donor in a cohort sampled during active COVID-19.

CDR3 region: CASSPPGHMNTEAFF. CDR3 DNA sequence: TGTGCCAGCAGCCCCCCGGGACATATGAACACTGAAGCTTTCTTT. J is TRBJ1-1 and V is TRBV5-4; D might be TRBD1 (6 bases). V dropped 4 bases and J dropped 0 bases, with 13 bases sitting between them. Germline V gene lookup returns CDR1 SGHNT and CDR2 YYREEE (reference sequence). The CDR3 is made up of 15 amino acids.

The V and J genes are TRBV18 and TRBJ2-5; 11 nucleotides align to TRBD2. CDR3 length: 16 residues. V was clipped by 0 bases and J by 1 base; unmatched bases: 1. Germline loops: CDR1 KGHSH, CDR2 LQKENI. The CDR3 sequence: CASSPPTSGAQETQYF. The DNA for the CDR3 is TGTGCCAGCTCACCACCGACTAGCGGGGCCCAAGAGACCCAGTACTTC. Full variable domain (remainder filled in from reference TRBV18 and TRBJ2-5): NAGVMQNPRHLVRRRGQEARLRCSPMKGHSHVYWYRQLPEEGLKFMVYLQKENIIDESGMPKERFSAEFPKEGPSILRIQQVVRGDSAAYFCASSPPTSGAQETQYFGPGTRLLVL.

The CDR3 loop is CASSQEDNRESPVNQPQHF. In nucleotides, the CDR3 is TGCGCCAGCAGCCAAGAGGATAACAGGGAATCCCCCGTCAATCAGCCCCAGCATTTT. The chain couples TRBV4-3 to TRBJ1-5, with D perhaps matching TRBD1 (6 bases). The CDR3 length is 19 residues. Trimming left V 0 bases short and J 3 bases short, with 21 bases between. Looked up from germline, CDR1 is LGHNA and CDR2 is YSLEER.

The CDR3 coding sequence is TGCGCCAGCAGCTTGGCCACAGGGGGCTACGAGCAGTACTTC. Its translation: CASSLATGGYEQYF. The V and J genes are TRBV5-1 and TRBJ2-7, with 8 bases matching TRBD1. With 0 bases clipped from V and 3 bases from J, the junction kept 2 bases outside the gene matches. CDR1 SGHRS and CDR2 YFSETQ come from the germline V gene. The CDR3 is 14 residues long.

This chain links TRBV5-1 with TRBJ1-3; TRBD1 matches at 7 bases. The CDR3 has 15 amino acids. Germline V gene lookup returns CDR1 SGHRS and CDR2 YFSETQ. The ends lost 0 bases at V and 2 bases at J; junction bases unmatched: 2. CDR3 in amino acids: CASSLEGGPGNTIYF. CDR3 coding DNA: TGCGCCAGCAGCTTGGAAGGGGGCCCTGGAAACACCATATATTTT.

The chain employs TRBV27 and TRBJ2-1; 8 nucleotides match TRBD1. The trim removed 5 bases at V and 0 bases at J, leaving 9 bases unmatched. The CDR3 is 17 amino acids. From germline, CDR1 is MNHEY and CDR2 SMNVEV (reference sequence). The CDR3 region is CASSTPTGVSSYNEQFF. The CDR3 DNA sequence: TGTGCCAGCAGTACCCCGACAGGGGTCAGCTCCTACAATGAGCAGTTCTTC.

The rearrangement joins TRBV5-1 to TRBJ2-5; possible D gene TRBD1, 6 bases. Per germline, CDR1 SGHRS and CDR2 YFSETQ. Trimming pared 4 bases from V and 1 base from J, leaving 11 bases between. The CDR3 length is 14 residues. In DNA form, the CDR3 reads TGCGCCAGCAGCCCTCAGGGGCCCCAAGAGACCCAGTACTTC. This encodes CASSPQGPQETQYF.

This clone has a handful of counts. CDR3 protein: CASSQDIRTAGTGELFF. The CDR3, as DNA: TGCGCCAGCAGCCAAGATATTAGGACAGCGGGGACCGGGGAGCTGTTTTTT. The chain combines TRBV4-1 with TRBJ2-2, with D tentatively TRBD2 (7 bases). The CDR3 totals 17 residues. Germline V CDR1 and CDR2: MGHRA, YSYEKL. Between the trimmed V and J ends, which lost 0 bases and 5 bases, there was a span of 16 bases.

The CDR3 DNA follows: TGTGCCAGCAGCCTCGACAGGTTCGGGAATTCACCCCTCCACTTT. This encodes CASSLDRFGNSPLHF. The chain has TRBV7-8 and TRBJ1-6, with a tentative D call TRBD1 (6 bases). The CDR3 totals 15 residues. V was cut by 5 bases and J by 7 bases, with 15 bases left in between. Germline CDR1 reads SGHVS; CDR2 reads FQNEAQ.

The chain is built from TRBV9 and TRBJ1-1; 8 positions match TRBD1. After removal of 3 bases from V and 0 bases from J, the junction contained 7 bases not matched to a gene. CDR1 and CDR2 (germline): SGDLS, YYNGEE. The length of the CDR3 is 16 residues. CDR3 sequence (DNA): TGTGCCAGCAGCGCCGGGGGACAGGCCGTGAACACTGAAGCTTTCTTT. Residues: CASSAGGQAVNTEAFF.

CDR3 DNA sequence: TGTGCCAGCAGTGAAGGTTCTCTTTACGAGCAGTACTTC. Translation: CASSEGSLYEQYF. The rearrangement uses TRBV6-1 and TRBJ2-7; no reliable D call. The CDR3 length is 13 residues. V shed 1 base and J shed 4 bases, with 8 bases lying between them. CDR1 MNHNS and CDR2 SASEGT come from the germline V gene.

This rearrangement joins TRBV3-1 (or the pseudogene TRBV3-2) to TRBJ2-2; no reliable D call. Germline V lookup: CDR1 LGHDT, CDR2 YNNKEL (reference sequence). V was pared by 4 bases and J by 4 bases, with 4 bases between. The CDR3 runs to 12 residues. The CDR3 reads CASSLRTGELFF. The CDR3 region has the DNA TGTGCCAGCAGCCTCCGCACCGGGGAGCTGTTTTTT.

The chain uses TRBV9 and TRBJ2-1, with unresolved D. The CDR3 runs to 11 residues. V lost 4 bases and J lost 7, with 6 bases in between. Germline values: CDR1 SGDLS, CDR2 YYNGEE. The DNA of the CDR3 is TGTGCCAGCAGCTCAGATAATGAGCAGTTCTTC. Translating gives CASSSDNEQFF.

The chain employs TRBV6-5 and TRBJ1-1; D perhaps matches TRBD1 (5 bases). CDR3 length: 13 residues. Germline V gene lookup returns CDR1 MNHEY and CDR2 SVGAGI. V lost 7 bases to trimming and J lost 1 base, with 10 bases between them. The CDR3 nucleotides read TGTGCCAGCATTGGTAGGGGGAACACTGAAGCTTTCTTT. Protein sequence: CASIGRGNTEAFF.

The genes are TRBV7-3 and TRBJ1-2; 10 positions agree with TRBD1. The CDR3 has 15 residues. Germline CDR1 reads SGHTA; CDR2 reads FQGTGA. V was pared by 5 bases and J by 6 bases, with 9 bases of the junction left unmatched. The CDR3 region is CASSADPGTGDGYTF. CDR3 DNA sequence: TGTGCCAGCAGCGCTGACCCCGGGACAGGGGATGGCTACACCTTC.

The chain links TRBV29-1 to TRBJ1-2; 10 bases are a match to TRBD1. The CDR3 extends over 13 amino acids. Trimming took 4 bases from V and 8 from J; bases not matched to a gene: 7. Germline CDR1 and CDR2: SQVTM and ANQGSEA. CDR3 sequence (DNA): TGCAGCGTTGTGGGACAGGGGTTTCTCGGCTACACCTTC. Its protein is CSVVGQGFLGYTF. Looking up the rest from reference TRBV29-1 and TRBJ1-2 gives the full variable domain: SAVISQKPSRDICQRGTSLTIQCQVDSQVTMMFWYRQQPGQSLTLIATANQGSEATYESGFVIDKFPISRPNLTFSTLTVSNMSPEDSSIYLCSVVGQGFLGYTFGSGTRLTVV.

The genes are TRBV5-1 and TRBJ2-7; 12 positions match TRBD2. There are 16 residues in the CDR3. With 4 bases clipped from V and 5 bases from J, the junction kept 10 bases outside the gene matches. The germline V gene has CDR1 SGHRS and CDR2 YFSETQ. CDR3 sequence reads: CASSLLTSGGVHEQYF. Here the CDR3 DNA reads TGCGCCAGCAGCCTGTTGACTAGCGGGGGTGTCCACGAGCAGTACTTC. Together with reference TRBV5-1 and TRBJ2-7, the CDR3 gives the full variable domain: KAGVTQTPRYLIKTRGQQVTLSCSPISGHRSVSWYQQTPGQGLQFLFEYFSETQRNKGNFPGRFSGRQFSNSRSEMNVSTLELGDSALYLCASSLLTSGGVHEQYFGPGTRLTVT.

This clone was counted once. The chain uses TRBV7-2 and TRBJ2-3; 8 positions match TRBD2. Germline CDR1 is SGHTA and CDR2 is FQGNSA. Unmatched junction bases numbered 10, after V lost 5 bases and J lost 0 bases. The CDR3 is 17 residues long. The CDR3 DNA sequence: TGTGCCAGCAGCCTTATATCTAGCGGGTCCAGCACAGATACGCAGTATTTT. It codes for CASSLISSGSSTDTQYF.

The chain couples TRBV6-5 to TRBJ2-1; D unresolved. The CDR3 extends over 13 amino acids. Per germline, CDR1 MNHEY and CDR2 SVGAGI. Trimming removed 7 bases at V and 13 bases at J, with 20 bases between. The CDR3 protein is CASKATPVSPQFF. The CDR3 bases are TGTGCCAGCAAAGCCACCCCGGTTTCGCCTCAGTTCTTC.

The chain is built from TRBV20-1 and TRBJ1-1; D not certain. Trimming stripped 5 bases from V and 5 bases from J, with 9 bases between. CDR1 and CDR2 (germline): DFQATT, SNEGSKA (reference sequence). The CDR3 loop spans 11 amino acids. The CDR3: CSAPGGTEAFF. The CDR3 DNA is TGCAGTGCTCCGGGTGGTACTGAAGCTTTCTTT.

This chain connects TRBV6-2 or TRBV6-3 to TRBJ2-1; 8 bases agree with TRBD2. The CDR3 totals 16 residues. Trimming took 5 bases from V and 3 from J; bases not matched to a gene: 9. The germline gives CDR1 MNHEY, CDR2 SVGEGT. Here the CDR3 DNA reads TGTGCCAGCAGTCACACTAGCGGCCGGTTCTACAATGAGCAGTTCTTC. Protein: CASSHTSGRFYNEQFF.

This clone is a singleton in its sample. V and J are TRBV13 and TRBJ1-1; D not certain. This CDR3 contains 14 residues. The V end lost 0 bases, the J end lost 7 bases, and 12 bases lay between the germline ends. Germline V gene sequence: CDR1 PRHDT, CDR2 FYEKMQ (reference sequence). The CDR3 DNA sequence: TGTGCCAGCAGCTTAGGAGGCCGAGGAGGTGAAGCTTTCTTT. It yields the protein CASSLGGRGGEAFF. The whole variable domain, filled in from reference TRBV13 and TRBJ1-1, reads AAGVIQSPRHLIKEKRETATLKCYPIPRHDTVYWYQQGPGQDPQFLISFYEKMQSDKGSIPDRFSAQQFSDYHSELNMSSLELGDSALYFCASSLGGRGGEAFFGQGTRLTVV.

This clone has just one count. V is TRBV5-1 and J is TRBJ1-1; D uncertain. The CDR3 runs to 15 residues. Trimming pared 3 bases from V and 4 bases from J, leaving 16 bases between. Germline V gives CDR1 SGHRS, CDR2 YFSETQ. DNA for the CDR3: TGCGCCAGCAGCTATGGGAGCCTTTCGGGCACTGAAGCTTTCTTT. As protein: CASSYGSLSGTEAFF. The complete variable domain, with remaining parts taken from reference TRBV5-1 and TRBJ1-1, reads KAGVTQTPRYLIKTRGQQVTLSCSPISGHRSVSWYQQTPGQGLQFLFEYFSETQRNKGNFPGRFSGRQFSNSRSEMNVSTLELGDSALYLCASSYGSLSGTEAFFGQGTRLTVV.

This CDR3 reads CASSEGSGGASGYTF. The DNA of the CDR3 is TGTGCCAGCAGTGAAGGTTCAGGGGGCGCAAGTGGCTACACCTTC. V is TRBV6-1 and J is TRBJ1-2, with TRBD1 identical over 8 bases. This CDR3 contains 15 residues. CDR1 MNHNS and CDR2 SASEGT come from the germline V gene. The trim removed 1 base at V and 7 bases at J, leaving 8 bases unmatched.

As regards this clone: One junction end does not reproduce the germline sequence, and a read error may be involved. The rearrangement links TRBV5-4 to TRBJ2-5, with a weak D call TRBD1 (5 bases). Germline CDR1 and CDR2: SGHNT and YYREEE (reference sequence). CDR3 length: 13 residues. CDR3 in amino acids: CASRLDTQETQYF. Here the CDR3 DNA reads TGTGCCAGCAGGTTGGACACCCAGGAGACCCAGTACTTC. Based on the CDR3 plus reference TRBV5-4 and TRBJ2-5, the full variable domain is ETGVTQSPTHLIKTRGQQVTLRCSSQSGHNTVSWYQQALGQGPQFIFQYYREEENGRGNFPPRFSGLQFPNYSSELNVNALELDDSALYLCASRLDTQETQYFGPGTRLLVL.

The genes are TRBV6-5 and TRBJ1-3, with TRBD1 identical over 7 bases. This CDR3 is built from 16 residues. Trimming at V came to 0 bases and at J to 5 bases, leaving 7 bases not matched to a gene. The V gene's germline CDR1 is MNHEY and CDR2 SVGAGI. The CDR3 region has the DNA TGTGCCAGCAGTTACTCGTCCCCGGGACAGAGAAACACCATATATTTT. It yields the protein CASSYSSPGQRNTIYF.

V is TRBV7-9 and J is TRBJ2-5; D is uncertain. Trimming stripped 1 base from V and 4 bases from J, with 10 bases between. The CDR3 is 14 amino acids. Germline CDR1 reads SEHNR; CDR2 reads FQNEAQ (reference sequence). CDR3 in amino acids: CASSLERNLETQYF. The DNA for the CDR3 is TGTGCCAGCAGCTTAGAGAGAAACCTAGAGACCCAGTACTTC.